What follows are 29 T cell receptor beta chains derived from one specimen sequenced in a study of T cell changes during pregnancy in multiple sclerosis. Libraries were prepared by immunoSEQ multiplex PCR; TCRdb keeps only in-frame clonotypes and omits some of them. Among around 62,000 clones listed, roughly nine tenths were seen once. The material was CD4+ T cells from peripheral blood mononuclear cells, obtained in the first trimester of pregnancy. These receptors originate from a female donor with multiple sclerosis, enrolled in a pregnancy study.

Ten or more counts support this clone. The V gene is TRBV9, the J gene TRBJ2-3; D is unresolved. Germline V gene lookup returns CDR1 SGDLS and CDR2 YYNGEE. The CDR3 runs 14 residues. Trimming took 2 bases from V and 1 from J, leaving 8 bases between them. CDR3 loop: CASSVYLGTDTQYF. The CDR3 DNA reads TGTGCCAGCAGCGTCTATCTAGGCACAGATACGCAGTATTTT.

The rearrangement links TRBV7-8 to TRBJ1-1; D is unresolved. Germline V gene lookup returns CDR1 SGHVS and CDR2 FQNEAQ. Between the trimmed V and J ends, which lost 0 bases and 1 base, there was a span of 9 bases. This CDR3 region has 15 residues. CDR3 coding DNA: TGTGCCAGCAGCTTAGCGCGGGCAGCGAACACTGAAGCTTTCTTT. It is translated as CASSLARAANTEAFF.

CDR3: CASSLGGTQYF. As DNA, the CDR3 is TGTGCCAGCAGCTTGGGGGGAACGCAGTATTTT. The chain combines TRBV7-2 with TRBJ2-3, with TRBD2 as a possible D gene (6 bases). The CDR3 has 11 residues. V was pared by 3 bases and J by 9 bases, with 7 bases between. Germline V lookup: CDR1 SGHTA, CDR2 FQGNSA.

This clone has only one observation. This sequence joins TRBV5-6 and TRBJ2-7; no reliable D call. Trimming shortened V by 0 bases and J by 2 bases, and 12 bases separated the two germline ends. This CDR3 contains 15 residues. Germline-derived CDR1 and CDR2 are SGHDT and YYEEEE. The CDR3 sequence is CASSLAPGGPYEQYF. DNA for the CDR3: TGTGCCAGCAGCTTGGCGCCCGGCGGTCCCTACGAGCAGTACTTC. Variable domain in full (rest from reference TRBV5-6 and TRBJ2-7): DAGVTQSPTHLIKTRGQQVTLRCSPKSGHDTVSWYQQALGQGPQFIFQYYEEEERQRGNFPDRFSGHQFPNYSSELNVNALLLGDSALYLCASSLAPGGPYEQYFGPGTRLTVT.

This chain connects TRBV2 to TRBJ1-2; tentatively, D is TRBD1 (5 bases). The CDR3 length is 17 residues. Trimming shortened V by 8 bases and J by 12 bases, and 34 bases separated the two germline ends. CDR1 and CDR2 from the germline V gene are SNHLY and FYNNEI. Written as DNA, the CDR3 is TGTGCCAGCCTCTGGGGGACTTTTAGGGTTAGGGTGGTTTCCGACACCTTC. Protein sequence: CASLWGTFRVRVVSDTF.

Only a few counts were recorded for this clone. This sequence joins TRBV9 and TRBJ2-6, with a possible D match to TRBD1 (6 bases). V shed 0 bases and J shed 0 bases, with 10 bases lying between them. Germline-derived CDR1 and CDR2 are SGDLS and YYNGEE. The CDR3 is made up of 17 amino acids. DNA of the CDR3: TGTGCCAGCAGCGTAGAGGACAGCCTCTCTGGGGCCAACGTCCTGACTTTC. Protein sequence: CASSVEDSLSGANVLTF.

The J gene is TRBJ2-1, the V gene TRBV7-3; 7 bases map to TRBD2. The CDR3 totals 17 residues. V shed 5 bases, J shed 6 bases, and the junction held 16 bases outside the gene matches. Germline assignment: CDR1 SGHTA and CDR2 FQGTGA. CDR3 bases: TGTGCCAGCAGCCCTTATTCCGGGACTACCCAAGGCAATGAGCAGTTCTTC. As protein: CASSPYSGTTQGNEQFF.

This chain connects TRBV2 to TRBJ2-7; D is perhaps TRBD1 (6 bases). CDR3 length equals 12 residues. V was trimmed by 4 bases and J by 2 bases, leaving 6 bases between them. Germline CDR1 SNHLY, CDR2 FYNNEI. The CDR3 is CASSGQAYEQYF. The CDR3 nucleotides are TGTGCCAGCAGTGGACAGGCCTACGAGCAGTACTTC.

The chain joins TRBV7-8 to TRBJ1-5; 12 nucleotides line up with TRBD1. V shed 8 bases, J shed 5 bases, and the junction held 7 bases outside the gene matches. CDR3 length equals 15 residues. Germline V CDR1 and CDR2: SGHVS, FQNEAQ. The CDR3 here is CASQLRDRGHQPQHF. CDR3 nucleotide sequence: TGTGCCAGCCAGCTCCGGGACAGGGGGCATCAGCCCCAGCATTTT. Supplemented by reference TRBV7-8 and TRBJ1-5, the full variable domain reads GAGVSQSPRYKVAKRGQDVALRCDPISGHVSLFWYQQALGQGPEFLTYFQNEAQLDKSGLPSDRFFAERPEGSVSTLKIQRTQQEDSAVYLCASQLRDRGHQPQHFGDGTRLSIL.

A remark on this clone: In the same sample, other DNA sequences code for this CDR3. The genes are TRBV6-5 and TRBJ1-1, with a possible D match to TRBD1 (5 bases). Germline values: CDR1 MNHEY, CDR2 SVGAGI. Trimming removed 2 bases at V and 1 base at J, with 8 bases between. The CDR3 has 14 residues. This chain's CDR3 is CASSYRGPNTEAFF. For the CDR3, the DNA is TGTGCCAGCAGTTACAGGGGCCCGAACACTGAAGCTTTCTTT.

The CDR3 loop is CASSLPRQGARNEQFF. The CDR3 coding sequence is TGTGCCAGCAGTTTACCCCGACAGGGGGCTAGGAATGAGCAGTTCTTC. This chain joins TRBV27 and TRBJ2-1; TRBD1 matches 10 bases. V dropped 2 bases and J dropped 7; count of bases not matched to a gene: 8. The CDR3 consists of 16 residues. Per germline, CDR1 MNHEY and CDR2 SMNVEV (reference sequence).

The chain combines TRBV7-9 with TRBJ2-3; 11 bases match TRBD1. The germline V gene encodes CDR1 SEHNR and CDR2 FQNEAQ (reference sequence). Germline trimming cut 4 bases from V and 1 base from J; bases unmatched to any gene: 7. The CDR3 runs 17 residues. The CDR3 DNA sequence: TGTGCCAGCAGCTCCGGACAGGGGGCAAAGGGCACAGATACGCAGTATTTT. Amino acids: CASSSGQGAKGTDTQYF.

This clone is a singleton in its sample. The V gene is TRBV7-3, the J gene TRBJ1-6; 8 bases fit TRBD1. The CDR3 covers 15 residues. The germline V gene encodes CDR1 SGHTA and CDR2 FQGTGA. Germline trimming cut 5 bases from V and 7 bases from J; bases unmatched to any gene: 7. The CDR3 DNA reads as TGTGCCAGCAGCCAAGGACAGGGAGGCAATTCACCCCTCCACTTT. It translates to CASSQGQGGNSPLHF.

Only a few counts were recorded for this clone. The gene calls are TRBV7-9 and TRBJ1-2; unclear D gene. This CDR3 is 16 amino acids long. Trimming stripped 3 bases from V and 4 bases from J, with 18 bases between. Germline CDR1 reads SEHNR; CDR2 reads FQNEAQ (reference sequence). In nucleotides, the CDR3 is TGTGCCAGCAGCTTTATTTTAAGGGCCGAGGGCTATGGCTACACCTTC. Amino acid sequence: CASSFILRAEGYGYTF.

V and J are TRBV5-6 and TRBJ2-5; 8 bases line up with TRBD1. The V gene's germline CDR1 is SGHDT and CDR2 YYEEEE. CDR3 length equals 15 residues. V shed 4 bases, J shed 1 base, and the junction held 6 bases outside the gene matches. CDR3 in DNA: TGTGCCAGCAGCCTGAGAGGGACAGGCCAAGAGACCCAGTACTTC. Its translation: CASSLRGTGQETQYF.

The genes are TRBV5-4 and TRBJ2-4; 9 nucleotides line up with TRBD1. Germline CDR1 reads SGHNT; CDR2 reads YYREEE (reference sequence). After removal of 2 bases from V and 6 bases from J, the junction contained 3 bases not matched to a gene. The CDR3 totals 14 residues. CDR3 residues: CASSLQGAGNIQYF. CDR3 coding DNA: TGTGCCAGCAGCTTACAGGGGGCGGGAAACATTCAGTACTTC.

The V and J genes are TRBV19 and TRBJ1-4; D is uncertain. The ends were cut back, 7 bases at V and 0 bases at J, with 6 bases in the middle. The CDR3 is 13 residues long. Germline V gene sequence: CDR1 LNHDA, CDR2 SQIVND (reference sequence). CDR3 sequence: CASTVATNEKLFF. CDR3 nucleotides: TGTGCCAGTACGGTTGCAACTAATGAAAAACTGTTTTTT.

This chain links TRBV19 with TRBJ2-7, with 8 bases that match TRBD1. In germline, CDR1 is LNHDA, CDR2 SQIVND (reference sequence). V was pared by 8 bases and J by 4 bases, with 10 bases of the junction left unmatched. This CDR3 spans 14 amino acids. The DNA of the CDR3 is TGTGCCAGTCAACCCGACAGGGGAAGGTACGAGCAGTACTTC. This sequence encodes CASQPDRGRYEQYF.

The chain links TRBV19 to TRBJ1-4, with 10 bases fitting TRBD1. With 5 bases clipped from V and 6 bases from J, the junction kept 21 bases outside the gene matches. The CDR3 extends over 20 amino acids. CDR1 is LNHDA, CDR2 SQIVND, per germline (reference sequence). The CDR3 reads CASSLYPGQGRMGSDEKLFF. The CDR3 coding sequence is TGTGCCAGTAGTCTCTACCCGGGACAGGGGCGTATGGGGTCGGATGAAAAACTGTTTTTT.

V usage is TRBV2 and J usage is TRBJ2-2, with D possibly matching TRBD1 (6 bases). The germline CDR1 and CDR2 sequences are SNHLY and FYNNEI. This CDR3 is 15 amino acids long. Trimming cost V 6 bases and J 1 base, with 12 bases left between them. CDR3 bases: TGTGCCAGCAGGACGGGACATTTGAACACCGGGGAGCTGTTTTTT. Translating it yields CASRTGHLNTGELFF.

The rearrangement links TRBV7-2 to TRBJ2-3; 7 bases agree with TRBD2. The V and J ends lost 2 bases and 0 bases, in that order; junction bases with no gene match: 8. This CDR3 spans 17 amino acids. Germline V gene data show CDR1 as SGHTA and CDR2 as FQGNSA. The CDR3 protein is CASSLRSSGASTDTQYF. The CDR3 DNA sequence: TGTGCCAGCAGCTTAAGGTCTAGCGGTGCTAGCACAGATACGCAGTATTTT.

CDR3 residues: CASSLGALNYGYTF. The CDR3 DNA follows: TGTGCCAGCAGCTTAGGGGCCCTTAACTATGGCTACACCTTC. The chain couples TRBV7-2 to TRBJ1-2; D ambiguous. V was trimmed by 1 base and J by 1 base, leaving 7 bases between them. Per germline, CDR1 SGHTA and CDR2 FQGNSA. The CDR3 consists of 14 residues.

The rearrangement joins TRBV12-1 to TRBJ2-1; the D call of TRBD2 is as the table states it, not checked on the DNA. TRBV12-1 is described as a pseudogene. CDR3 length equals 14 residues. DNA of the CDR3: TGTGCCAGCACGGGGGGGCCCGCCTACAATGAGCAGTTCTTC. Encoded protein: CASTGGPAYNEQFF.

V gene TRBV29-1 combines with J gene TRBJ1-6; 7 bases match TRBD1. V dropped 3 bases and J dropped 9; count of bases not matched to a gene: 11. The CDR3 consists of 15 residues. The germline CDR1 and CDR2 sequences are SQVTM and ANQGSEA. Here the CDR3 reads CSVDPQGRDGSPLHF. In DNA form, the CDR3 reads TGCAGCGTTGACCCACAGGGGAGAGACGGTTCACCCCTCCACTTT.

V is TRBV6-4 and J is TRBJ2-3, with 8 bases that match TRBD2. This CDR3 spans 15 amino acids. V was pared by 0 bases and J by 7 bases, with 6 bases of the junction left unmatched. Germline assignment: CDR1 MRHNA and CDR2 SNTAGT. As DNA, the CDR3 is TGTGCCAGCAGTGACTCCGGGGGGGGAACAAATACGCAGTATTTT. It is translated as CASSDSGGGTNTQYF.

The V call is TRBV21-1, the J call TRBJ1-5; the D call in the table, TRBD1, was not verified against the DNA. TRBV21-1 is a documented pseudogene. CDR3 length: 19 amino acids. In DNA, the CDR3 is TGTGCCAGCAGCATGATTGACACAGGTAGGGTGAGGAGCAATCAGCCCCAGCATTTT. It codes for CASSMIDTGRVRSNQPQHF.

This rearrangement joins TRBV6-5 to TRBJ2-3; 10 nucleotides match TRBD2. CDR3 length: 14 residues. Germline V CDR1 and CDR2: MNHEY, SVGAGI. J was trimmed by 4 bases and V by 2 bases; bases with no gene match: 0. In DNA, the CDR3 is TGTGCCAGCAGTTACCTAGCGGGGGCAGATACGCAGTATTTT. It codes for CASSYLAGADTQYF.

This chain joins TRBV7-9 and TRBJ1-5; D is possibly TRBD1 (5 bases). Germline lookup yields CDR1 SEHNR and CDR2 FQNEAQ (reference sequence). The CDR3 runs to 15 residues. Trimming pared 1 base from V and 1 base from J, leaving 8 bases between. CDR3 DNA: TGTGCCAGCAGCTTAGAGGGGTCCAGCAATCAGCCCCAGCATTTT. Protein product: CASSLEGSSNQPQHF. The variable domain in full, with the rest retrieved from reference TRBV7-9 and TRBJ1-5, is DTGVSQNPRHKITKRGQNVTFRCDPISEHNRLYWYRQTLGQGPEFLTYFQNEAQLEKSRLLSDRFSAERPKGSFSTLEIQRTEQGDSAMYLCASSLEGSSNQPQHFGDGTRLSIL.

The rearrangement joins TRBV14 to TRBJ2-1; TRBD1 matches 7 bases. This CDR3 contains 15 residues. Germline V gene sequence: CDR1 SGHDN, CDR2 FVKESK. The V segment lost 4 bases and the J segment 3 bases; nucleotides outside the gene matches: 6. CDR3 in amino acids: CASSLPGTVYNEQFF. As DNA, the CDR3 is TGTGCCAGCAGCCTCCCCGGGACAGTCTACAATGAGCAGTTCTTC.